This T cell receptor beta chain was identified during a study of T cell clonotyping in hematopoietic cell transplantation. Whole-study findings and limits: Without cell sorting, CD4 versus CD8 contributions remain unresolved. Few recipient clonotypes overlapped donors; over 95% were de novo at given depth. Recipient TCR diversity dropped after transplant; expanded clonotypes rose from day 30 to 180.

The ends lost 0 bases at V and 0 bases at J; junction bases unmatched: 7. The CDR3 extends over 17 amino acids. Germline V lookup: CDR1 SGHRS, CDR2 YFSETQ. Samples: about 28 days before transplant, then days 30, 100 and 180 after. A word on this clone: Its antigen is currently unknown.

Profiling relied on immunoSEQ multiplex PCR, and the TCRdb table lists in-frame clones only, not all of them. The sample includes about 29,000 clones, roughly 92% seen only once; the top ten take approximately 11%. Sequenced material: PBMCs, taken 100 days after allogeneic stem cell transplant. The chain recombines TRBV5-1 with TRBJ2-3; 7 bases agree with TRBD2. The sequence was collected from a female patient aged 45 to 65 who had an allogeneic stem cell transplant from a related donor, so the T cells may come from the graft donor. Some clones in this sample may be carry-over from other donors' samples. CDR3 sequence (DNA): TGCGCCAGCAGCTTGGAAACTAGCGCGTCAAGCACAGATACGCAGTATTTT. Translation gives CASSLETSASSTDTQYF.